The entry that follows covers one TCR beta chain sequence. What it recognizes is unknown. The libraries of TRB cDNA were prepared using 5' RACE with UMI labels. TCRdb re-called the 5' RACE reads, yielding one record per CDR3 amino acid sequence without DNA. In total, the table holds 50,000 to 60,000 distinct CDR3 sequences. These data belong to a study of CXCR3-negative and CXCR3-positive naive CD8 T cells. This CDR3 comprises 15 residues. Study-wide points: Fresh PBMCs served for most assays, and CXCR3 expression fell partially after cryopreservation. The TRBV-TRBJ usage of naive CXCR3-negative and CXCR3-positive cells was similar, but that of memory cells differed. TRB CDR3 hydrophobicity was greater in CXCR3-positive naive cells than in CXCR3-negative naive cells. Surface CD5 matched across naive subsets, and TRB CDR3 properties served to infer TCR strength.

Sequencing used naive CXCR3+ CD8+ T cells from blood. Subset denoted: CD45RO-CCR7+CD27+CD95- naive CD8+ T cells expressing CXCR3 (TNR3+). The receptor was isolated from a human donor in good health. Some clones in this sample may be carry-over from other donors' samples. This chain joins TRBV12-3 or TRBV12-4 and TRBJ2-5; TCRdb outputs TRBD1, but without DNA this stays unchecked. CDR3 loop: CASSFATGAQETQYF.